These 14 T cell receptor beta chains were sequenced from one sample in a study of CD8 T cells in ankylosing spondylitis. TCRdb reanalysed the 5' RACE reads using MiXCR and keeps one entry per CDR3 protein. The sample has under 200,000 distinct CDR3 sequences, just over 9.5% seen once; the top ten hold about 16%. Sequenced: blood, either unsorted or a sorted T cell fraction (not recorded which). These receptor sequences come from a female donor with ankylosing spondylitis or in good health (not recorded which).

This chain joins TRBV20-1 and TRBJ2-1; 9 bases fit TRBD1. Germline V lookup: CDR1 DFQATT, CDR2 SNEGSKA (reference sequence). The CDR3 length is 13 residues. V gave up 3 bases and J gave up 4 bases; unmatched junction bases: 1. The CDR3 protein is CSARGQGYNEQFF. The CDR3 nucleotides are TGCAGTGCTAGGGGACAGGGTTACAATGAGCAGTTCTTC.

This clonotype occurred a few times. The chain employs TRBV20-1 and TRBJ1-5; TRBD1 might be the D (6 bases). V was shortened by 3 bases and J by 2 bases, with 14 bases between the two germline ends. The CDR3 has 15 residues. Germline assignment: CDR1 DFQATT and CDR2 SNEGSKA (reference sequence). CDR3 coding DNA: TGCAGTGCTAGCCCGCCAGGGGTAGGCAATCAGCCCCAGCATTTT. Translating it yields CSASPPGVGNQPQHF.

V gene TRBV7-9 combines with J gene TRBJ2-1; 9 positions agree with TRBD2. The CDR3 runs 14 residues. The germline V gene has CDR1 SEHNR and CDR2 FQNEAQ (reference sequence). J gave up 12 bases and V 5 bases, and 11 bases lay outside the gene matches. The CDR3 protein is CASSPSGGPGGQFF. The CDR3 DNA follows: TGTGCCAGCAGCCCCAGCGGGGGGCCCGGGGGGCAGTTCTTC.

This chain connects TRBV30 to TRBJ2-7; 7 positions agree with TRBD2. Germline values: CDR1 GTSNPN, CDR2 SVGIG (reference sequence). The length of the CDR3 is 13 residues. The junction had 6 bases not matched to a gene; V was cut back by 4 bases and J by 3 bases. CDR3 nucleotide sequence: TGTGCCTGGACTAGCGGTAACGACTACGAGCAGTACTTC. Its translation: CAWTSGNDYEQYF. Filled out from reference TRBV30 and TRBJ2-7, the complete variable domain reads SQTIHQWPATLVQPVGSPLSLECTVEGTSNPNLYWYRQAAGRGLQLLFYSVGIGQISSEVPQNLSASRPQDRQFILSSKKLLLSDSGFYLCAWTSGNDYEQYFGPGTRLTVT.

This clonotype came up a few times. The chain links TRBV3-1 to TRBJ1-2; D is ambiguous. V was trimmed by 6 bases and J by 3 bases, leaving 14 bases between them. The CDR3 length is 14 residues. Germline lookup yields CDR1 LGHDT and CDR2 YNNKEL (reference sequence). In DNA form, the CDR3 reads TGTGCCAGCAGACCAAGTTCCGGGCACTATGGCTACACCTTC. As protein: CASRPSSGHYGYTF. The full variable domain, its missing parts supplied by reference TRBV3-1 and TRBJ1-2, is DTAVSQTPKYLVTQMGNDKSIKCEQNLGHDTMYWYKQDSKKFLKIMFSYNNKELIINETVPNRFSPKSPDKAHLNLHINSLELGDSAVYFCASRPSSGHYGYTFGSGTRLTVV.

The sample holds many counts of this clonotype. The V and J genes are TRBV4-3 and TRBJ1-5; D not resolved. The germline CDR1 and CDR2 sequences are LGHNA and YSLEER. Between the trimmed V and J ends, which lost 0 bases and 7 bases, there was a span of 19 bases. This CDR3 has 17 residues. CDR3 region: CASSQDVNWGFRQPQHF. The DNA for the CDR3 is TGCGCCAGCAGCCAAGATGTTAATTGGGGTTTTCGGCAGCCCCAGCATTTT.

This clonotype was seen many times. The gene calls are TRBV29-1 and TRBJ2-1, with TRBD1 matching over 11 bases. The CDR3 is 15 amino acids. With 1 base clipped from V and 7 bases from J, the junction kept 6 bases outside the gene matches. Germline CDR1 SQVTM, CDR2 ANQGSEA. The CDR3: CSVEGTGGAVNEQFF. The CDR3 coding sequence is TGCAGCGTTGAAGGGACAGGGGGCGCGGTGAATGAGCAGTTCTTC.

V usage is TRBV29-1 and J usage is TRBJ2-5; 11 nucleotides align to TRBD1. In germline, CDR1 is SQVTM, CDR2 ANQGSEA. V trimming: 2 bases; J trimming: 4 bases; junction bases outside the gene matches: 6. The CDR3 is made up of 15 amino acids. The CDR3 DNA is TGCAGCGTTGAAAGACCCGGGACAGGGGGAGAGACCCAGTACTTC. Protein: CSVERPGTGGETQYF.

This clonotype was seen a few times. In nucleotides, the CDR3 is TGTGCCAGCCAGGGGATTCAAACCGGGGAGCTGTTTTTT. Translated, it gives CASQGIQTGELFF. The rearrangement links TRBV27 to TRBJ2-2; possibly TRBD1 for D (6 bases). The V gene's germline CDR1 is MNHEY and CDR2 SMNVEV (reference sequence). The V end lost 8 bases, the J end lost 5 bases, and 12 bases lay between the germline ends. The CDR3 has 13 residues.

The chain combines TRBV29-1 with TRBJ2-2; D may be TRBD1 (6 bases). Germline CDR1 reads SQVTM; CDR2 reads ANQGSEA. V was trimmed by 6 bases and J by 4 bases, leaving 12 bases between them. This CDR3 region has 13 residues. CDR3 region: CSVHGTSTGELFF. DNA for the CDR3: TGCAGCGTCCATGGGACATCCACCGGGGAGCTGTTTTTT.

The rearrangement joins TRBV9 to TRBJ2-1; D is uncertain. CDR3 length: 13 amino acids. V dropped 4 bases and J dropped 4 bases, with 9 bases sitting between them. Per the germline V gene, CDR1 is SGDLS and CDR2 is YYNGEE. CDR3 bases: TGTGCCAGCAGCCCCATAGGGTACAATGAGCAGTTCTTC. Translation gives CASSPIGYNEQFF.

The rearrangement links TRBV19 to TRBJ2-1; D is tentatively TRBD1 or TRBD2 (5 bases each). The CDR3 length is 11 residues. Trimming took off 7 bases at V and 8 bases at J, with 9 bases between the two ends. Germline CDR1 is LNHDA and CDR2 is SQIVND (reference sequence). The CDR3 DNA reads TGTGCCAGTATTGAGGGACATGAGCAGTTCTTC. Its protein product is CASIEGHEQFF. The whole variable domain, remainder taken from reference TRBV19 and TRBJ2-1, is DGGITQSPKYLFRKEGQNVTLSCEQNLNHDAMYWYRQDPGQGLRLIYYSQIVNDFQKGDIAEGYSVSREKKESFPLTVTSAQKNPTAFYLCASIEGHEQFFGPGTRLTVL.

This clonotype has at least ten counts. The V gene is TRBV21-1, the J gene TRBJ1-4; TRBD1, the table's D call, lacks a check against the DNA. TRBV21-1 is labeled a pseudogene. CDR3 length: 13 amino acids. The CDR3 is CASRDRRVEKLFF. In DNA, the CDR3 is TGTGCCAGCAGGGACAGGCGCGTGGAAAAACTGTTTTTT.

There are a few counts of this clonotype. The V call is TRBV4-2, the J call TRBJ2-7, with TRBD1 as a possible D gene (5 bases). The CDR3 covers 13 residues. Trimming left V 4 bases short and J 3 bases short, with 10 bases between. Germline lookup yields CDR1 LGHNA and CDR2 YNFKEQ. CDR3 loop: CASSRAGYYEQYF. The CDR3 nucleotides are TGTGCCAGCAGCCGGGCAGGGTACTACGAGCAGTACTTC.